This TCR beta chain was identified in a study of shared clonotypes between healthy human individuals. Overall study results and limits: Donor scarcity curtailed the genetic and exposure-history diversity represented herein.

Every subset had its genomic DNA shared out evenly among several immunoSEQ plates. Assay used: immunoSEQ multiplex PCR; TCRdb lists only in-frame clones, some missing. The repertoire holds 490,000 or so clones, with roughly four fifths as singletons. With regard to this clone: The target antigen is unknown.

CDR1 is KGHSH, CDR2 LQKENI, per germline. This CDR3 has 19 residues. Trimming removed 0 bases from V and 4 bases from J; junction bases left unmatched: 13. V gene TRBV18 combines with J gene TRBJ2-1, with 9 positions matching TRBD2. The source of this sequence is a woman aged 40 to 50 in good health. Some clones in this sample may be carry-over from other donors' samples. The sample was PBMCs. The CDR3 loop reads CASSPPLLAGPNPYNEQFF. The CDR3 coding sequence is TGTGCCAGCTCACCACCGTTACTAGCGGGCCCCAACCCGTACAATGAGCAGTTCTTC.